This T cell receptor (beta chain) emerged from a study of blood T cells in healthy people across ages. CDR3 size: 12 residues. Germline CDR1 reads ENHRY; CDR2 reads SYGVKD. With 3 bases removed from V and 6 bases from J, the gap between germline ends came to 8 bases. Combining a sample-barcoded 5' primer with a J-beta primer mix, a second PCR ran for roughly 6 to 12 cycles. TCRdb fed the 5' RACE reads into MiXCR, producing one record per CDR3 protein. The profile covers roughly 800,000 distinct CDR3 sequences, with 25% appearing a single time and 9.4% taken by the ten largest. These data are also associated with another study on T cells of mothers and their children.

This TCR was recovered from a boy aged 5-17 years in good health. V and J are TRBV10-3 and TRBJ1-2; D not certain. The sequencing input was blood. Here the CDR3 DNA reads TGTGCCATCAGTGACCAGTTGAATGGCTACACCTTC. Amino acids: CAISDQLNGYTF.